The text below deals with one T cell receptor (beta chain). Its antigen is currently unknown. The data derive from a study of blood T cells in healthy people across ages. Study results and caveats: Observed TCR beta diversity per million T cells went down as age went up. This fall followed a roughly linear course with age.

The second PCR ran roughly 7 to 11 cycles with a sample-barcoded 5' primer and J-beta primers. Every cDNA molecule bore a tag from a template-switch adaptor containing 12 random nucleotides. TCRdb ran MiXCR on the 5' RACE reads and lists one entry per CDR3 protein. The data show about 600,000 distinct CDR3 sequences, around 48% seen once. In terms of origin and age, donors were healthy Caucasian individuals from Russia aged roughly 6 to 90. Extractions gave at least 5.5 micrograms of total RNA per sample. Per germline, CDR1 MNHEY and CDR2 SVGEGT. This CDR3 contains 14 residues. V was trimmed by 5 bases and J by 3 bases, leaving 14 bases between them.

This receptor was obtained from a man at least 80 years old in good health. Material: blood. This chain links TRBV6-2 or TRBV6-3 with TRBJ2-7; a weak D match, TRBD2 (5 bases). The CDR3 nucleotides are TGTGCCAGCAGTCCCGATTTCGAGGGCTACGAGCAGTACTTC. Its protein is CASSPDFEGYEQYF.